This paragraph reports one T cell receptor beta chain. The target antigen is unknown. The data stem from a study of T cell repertoires in cytomegalovirus infection. As for the study in general: It can be stated that public TCR beta signatures indicated CMV infection as well as a matching HLA type.

TCRdb called the reads again in MiXCR, with one record for every CDR3 protein. The profile covers about 300,000 distinct CDR3 sequences, with around 10% appearing a single time and around 2.6% taken by the ten largest. Findings and limits, study-wide: The cumulative frequency of public TCR beta families identified carriers of CMV plus the relevant HLA.

The sample comprised PBMCs. The receptor comes from a human donor in good health (CMV status not recorded). Some clones in this sample may be carry-over from other donors' samples.

Written as DNA, the CDR3 is TGTGCCAGTAGTATCCCAGGGGGGGGCAATCAGCCCCAGCATTTT. Its protein is CASSIPGGGNQPQHF. The chain uses TRBV19 and TRBJ1-5; 7 bases are a match to TRBD1. V lost 3 bases and J lost 2; bases outside the gene matches: 4. There are 15 residues in the CDR3. CDR1 is LNHDA, CDR2 SQIVND, per germline (reference sequence).